This entry features one T cell receptor (beta chain) sequence. Antigen specificity is unknown. The CDR3 is 10 amino acids. Germline V gene sequence: CDR1 DFQATT, CDR2 SNEGSKA (reference sequence). These data originate in a study of response to subunit inactivated influenza vaccine. TCRdb reanalysed the RT-PCR reads using MiXCR and keeps one entry per CDR3 protein. The sample gives 400,000 to 650,000 distinct CDR3 sequences, more than 7% of which show up once; around 13% is in the top ten. Study-wide points: Authors suggested each seasonal flu vaccination may recruit only limited numbers of new T cells.

The specimen was PBMCs from blood, collected about 24 months after vaccination. The chain recombines TRBV20-1 with TRBJ1-1, with D possibly being TRBD1 (5 bases). This TCR was recovered from a man aged 50-75 years who received an inactivated influenza vaccine. CDR3 loop: CRGQNTEAFF. The CDR3 DNA reads TGCAGAGGACAGAACACTGAAGCTTTCTTT.